This T cell receptor (beta chain) came from a study of CD8+CD57+ T cells in acquired aplastic anemia. The wider study: Recorded DNA amounts for sorted CD4+ and CD8+ cells had an average of approximately 3 ug.

Note on this clonotype: Its antigen is not known.

It was patients with CD8+CD57+ cell expansion by flow cytometry who were chosen for sequencing. The diagnosis in all patients was severe acquired aplastic anemia. The study profiled TCR beta VDJ and CDR3 using genomic DNA as template. TCRdb recomputed calls from the reads with MiXCR, one row per CDR3 protein. Of some 140,000 distinct CDR3 sequences detected, just over 50% appear once; the ten largest clones hold 12%. The study, taken as a whole, reports: Found in both controls and patients were some 30 CD8+ CDR3 sequences. Controls and patients did not differ significantly in CD8+ Simpson's diversity.

The CDR3 extends over 16 amino acids. Germline CDR1 is SGDLS and CDR2 is YYNGEE. The J segment lost 2 bases and the V segment lost 3 bases, leaving 10 bases of the junction unmatched. The TCR was taken from a human donor with aplastic anemia. The rearrangement uses TRBV9 and TRBJ2-5; 7 nucleotides align to TRBD2. The sample taken for sequencing was sorted CD4+, CD8+, or CD8+CD57+ T cells (not recorded which) from PBMCs. This CDR3 reads CASSAPAAGVQETQYF. CDR3 coding DNA: TGTGCCAGCAGCGCACCTGCGGCGGGAGTACAAGAGACCCAGTACTTC.